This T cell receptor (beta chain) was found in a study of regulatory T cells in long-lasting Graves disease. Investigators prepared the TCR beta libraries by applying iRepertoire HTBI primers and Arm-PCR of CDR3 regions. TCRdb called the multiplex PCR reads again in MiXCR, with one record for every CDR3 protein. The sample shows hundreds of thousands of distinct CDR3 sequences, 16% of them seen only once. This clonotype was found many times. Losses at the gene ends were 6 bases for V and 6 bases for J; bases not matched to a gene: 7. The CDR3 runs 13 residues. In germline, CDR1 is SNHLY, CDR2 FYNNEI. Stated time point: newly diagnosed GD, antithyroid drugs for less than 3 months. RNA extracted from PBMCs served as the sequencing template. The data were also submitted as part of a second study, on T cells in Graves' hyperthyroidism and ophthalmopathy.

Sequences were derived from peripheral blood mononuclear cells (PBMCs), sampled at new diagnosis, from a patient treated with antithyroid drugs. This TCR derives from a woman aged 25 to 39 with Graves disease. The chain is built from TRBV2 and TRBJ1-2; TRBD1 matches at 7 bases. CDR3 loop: CASSQQGLDGYTF. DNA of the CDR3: TGTGCCAGCAGCCAACAGGGGTTAGATGGCTACACCTTC.